This TCR beta chain was recorded in a study of CD8+ T cells in alopecia areata. As for the study in general: Each day, treated patients took oral tofacitinib twice, at 5 to 10 mg per dose. Tofacitinib dosing lasted 6 to 18 months, which was then followed by 6 months off drug. Regarding the study as a whole: Clonality was higher in lesional than normal scalp, especially in alopecia totalis/universalis.

Concerning this clone: Its target is unknown.

Germline-derived CDR1 and CDR2 are SEHNR and FQNEAQ (reference sequence). This CDR3 spans 15 amino acids. Trimming took off 6 bases at V and 1 base at J, with 14 bases between the two ends. RNA was extracted and reverse transcribed into cDNA as the sequencing template. Clones were read by immunoSEQ multiplex PCR, and TCRdb kept only the in-frame ones, dropping some. The sample records hundreds of thousands of clones, under 80% being singletons. This chain connects TRBV7-9 to TRBJ2-3; perhaps TRBD1 as D (6 bases). The input for sequencing was CD4+ T cells sorted from blood, taken at week 0. This receptor was taken from a human donor with alopecia areata. The CDR3 sequence is CASSTGLWGTDTQYF. The CDR3 coding sequence is TGTGCCAGCAGTACAGGGCTGTGGGGCACAGATACGCAGTATTTT.